This T cell receptor (beta chain) is drawn from a study of T cells in Graves' hyperthyroidism and ophthalmopathy. Comment on this clonotype: Antigen specificity is unknown.

Amplified TCR beta CDR3 regions derived from RNA transcripts. The TCR CDR3 first-round RT-PCR relied on the HTBI primer set. MiXCR, run by TCRdb on the multiplex PCR reads, gives a single entry per CDR3 protein. This table has under 300,000 distinct CDR3 sequences, roughly 13% appearing once. Findings and caveats of the study: In the blood, most expanded thyroid clonotypes above 0.001 appeared as well.

The CDR3 loop spans 13 amino acids. V shed 3 bases and J shed 3 bases, with 12 bases lying between them. Germline-derived CDR1 and CDR2 are SQVTM and ANQGSEA. Researchers barred patients who had uncontrolled infection, other autoimmune disease, pregnancy or lactation. The PBMCs were sourced from fresh peripheral blood (less than 11 ml). The chain employs TRBV29-1 and TRBJ2-7, with D possibly being TRBD2 (5 bases). This clonotype originated in a woman in her thirties or forties with Graves' hyperthyroidism. Sequences were obtained from blood. The CDR3 region is CSVEFSGIYEQYF. CDR3 nucleotide sequence: TGCAGCGTTGAGTTCTCCGGGATCTACGAGCAGTACTTC.